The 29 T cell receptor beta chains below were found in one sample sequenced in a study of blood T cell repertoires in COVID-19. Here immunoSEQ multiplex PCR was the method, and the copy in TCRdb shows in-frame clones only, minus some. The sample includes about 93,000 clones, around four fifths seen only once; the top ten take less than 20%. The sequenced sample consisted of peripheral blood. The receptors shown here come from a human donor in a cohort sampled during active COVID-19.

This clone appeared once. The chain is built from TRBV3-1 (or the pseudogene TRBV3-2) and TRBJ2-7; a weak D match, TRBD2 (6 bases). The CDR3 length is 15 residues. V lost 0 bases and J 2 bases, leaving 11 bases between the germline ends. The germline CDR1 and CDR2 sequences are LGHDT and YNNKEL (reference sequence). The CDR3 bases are TGTGCCAGCAGCCAAGAGGGGACTCCTACCTACGAGCAGTACTTC. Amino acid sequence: CASSQEGTPTYEQYF.

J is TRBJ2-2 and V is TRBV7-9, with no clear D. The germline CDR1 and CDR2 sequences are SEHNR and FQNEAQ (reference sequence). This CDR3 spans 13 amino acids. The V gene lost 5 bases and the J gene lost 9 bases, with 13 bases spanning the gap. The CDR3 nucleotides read TGTGCCAGCAGCCCCGAACAGAGACGGGAGCTGTTTTTT. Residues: CASSPEQRRELFF.

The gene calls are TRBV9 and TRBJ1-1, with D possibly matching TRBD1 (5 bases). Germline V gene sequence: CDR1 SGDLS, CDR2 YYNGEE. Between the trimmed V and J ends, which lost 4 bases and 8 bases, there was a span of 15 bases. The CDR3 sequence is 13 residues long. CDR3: CASSISGGAEAFF. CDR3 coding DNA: TGTGCCAGCAGCATAAGTGGTGGGGCGGAAGCTTTCTTT.

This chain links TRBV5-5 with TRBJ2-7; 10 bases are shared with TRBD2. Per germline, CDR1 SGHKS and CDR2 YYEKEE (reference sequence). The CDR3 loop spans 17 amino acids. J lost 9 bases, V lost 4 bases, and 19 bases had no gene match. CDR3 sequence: CASSVMPGLASDKRQYF. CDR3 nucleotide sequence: TGTGCCAGCAGCGTAATGCCGGGACTAGCGTCAGATAAAAGGCAGTACTTC.

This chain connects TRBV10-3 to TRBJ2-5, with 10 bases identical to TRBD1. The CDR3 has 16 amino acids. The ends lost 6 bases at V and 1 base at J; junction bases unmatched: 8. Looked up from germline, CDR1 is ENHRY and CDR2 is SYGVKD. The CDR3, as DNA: TGTGCCATCAGATCCGGGACAGGGGATTCCCAAGAGACCCAGTACTTC. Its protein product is CAIRSGTGDSQETQYF.

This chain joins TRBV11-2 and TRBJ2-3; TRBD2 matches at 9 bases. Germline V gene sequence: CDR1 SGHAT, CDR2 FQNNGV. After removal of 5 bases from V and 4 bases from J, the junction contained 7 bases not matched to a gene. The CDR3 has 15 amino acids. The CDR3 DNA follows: TGTGCCAGCAGCGAAGGCGGGAGGGAGGCAGATACGCAGTATTTT. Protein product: CASSEGGREADTQYF. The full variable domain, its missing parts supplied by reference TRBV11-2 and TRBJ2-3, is EAGVAQSPRYKIIEKRQSVAFWCNPISGHATLYWYQQILGQGPKLLIQFQNNGVVDDSQLPKDRFSAERLKGVDSTLKIQPAKLEDSAVYLCASSEGGREADTQYFGPGTRLTVL.

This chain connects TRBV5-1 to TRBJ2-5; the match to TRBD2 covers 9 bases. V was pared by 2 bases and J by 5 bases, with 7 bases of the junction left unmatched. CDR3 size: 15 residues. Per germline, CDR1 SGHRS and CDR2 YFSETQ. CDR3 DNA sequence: TGCGCCAGCAGCTTCGGCGGGGGGGCAACCGAGACCCAGTACTTC. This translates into CASSFGGGATETQYF.

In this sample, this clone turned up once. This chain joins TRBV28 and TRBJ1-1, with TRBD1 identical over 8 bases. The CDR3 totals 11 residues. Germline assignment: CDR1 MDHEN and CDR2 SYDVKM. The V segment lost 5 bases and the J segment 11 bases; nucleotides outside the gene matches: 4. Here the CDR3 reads CASSDRGSAFF. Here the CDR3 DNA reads TGTGCCAGCAGTGACAGGGGTTCGGCTTTCTTT.

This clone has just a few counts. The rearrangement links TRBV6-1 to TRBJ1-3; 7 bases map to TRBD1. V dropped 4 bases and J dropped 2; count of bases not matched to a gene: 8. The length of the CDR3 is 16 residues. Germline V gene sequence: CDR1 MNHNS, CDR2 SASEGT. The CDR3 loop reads CASSARDRATGNTIYF. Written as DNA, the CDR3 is TGTGCCAGCAGTGCCCGAGACAGGGCCACTGGAAACACCATATATTTT.

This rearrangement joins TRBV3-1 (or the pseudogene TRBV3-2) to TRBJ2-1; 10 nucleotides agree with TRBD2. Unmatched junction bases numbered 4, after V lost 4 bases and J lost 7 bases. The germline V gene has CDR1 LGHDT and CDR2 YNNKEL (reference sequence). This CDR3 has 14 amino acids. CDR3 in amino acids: CASSLSSGRNEQFF. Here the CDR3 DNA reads TGTGCCAGCAGCCTTAGTAGCGGGAGGAATGAGCAGTTCTTC.

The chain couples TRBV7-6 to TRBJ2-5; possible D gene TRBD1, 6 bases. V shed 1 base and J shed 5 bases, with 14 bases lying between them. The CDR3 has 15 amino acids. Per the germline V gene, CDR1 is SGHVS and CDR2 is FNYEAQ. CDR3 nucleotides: TGTGCCAGCAGCTTAGTCGGGACCCAGGGGGAGACCCAGTACTTC. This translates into CASSLVGTQGETQYF.

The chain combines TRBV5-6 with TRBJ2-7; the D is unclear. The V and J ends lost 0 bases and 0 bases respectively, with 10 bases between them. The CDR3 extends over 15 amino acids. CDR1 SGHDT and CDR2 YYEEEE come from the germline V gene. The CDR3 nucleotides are TGTGCCAGCAGCTTGGGGCGGAGAAGCTCCTACGAGCAGTACTTC. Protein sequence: CASSLGRRSSYEQYF.

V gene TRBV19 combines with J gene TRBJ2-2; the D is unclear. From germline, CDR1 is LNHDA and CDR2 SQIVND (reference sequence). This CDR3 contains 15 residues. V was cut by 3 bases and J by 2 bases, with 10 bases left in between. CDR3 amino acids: CASSMTRGNTGELFF. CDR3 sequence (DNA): TGTGCCAGTAGTATGACGAGAGGAAACACCGGGGAGCTGTTTTTT.

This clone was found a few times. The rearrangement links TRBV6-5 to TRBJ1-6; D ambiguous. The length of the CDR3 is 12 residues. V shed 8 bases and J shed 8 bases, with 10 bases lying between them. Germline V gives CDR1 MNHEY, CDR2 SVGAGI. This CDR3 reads CASQFNDSPLHF. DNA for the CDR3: TGTGCCAGCCAATTCAATGATTCACCCCTCCACTTT.

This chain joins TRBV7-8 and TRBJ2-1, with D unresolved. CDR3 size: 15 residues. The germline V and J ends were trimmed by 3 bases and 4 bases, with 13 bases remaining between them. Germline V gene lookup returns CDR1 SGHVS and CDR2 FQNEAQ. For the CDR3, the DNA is TGTGCCAGCAGCTTCGACACACGGCTTTACAATGAGCAGTTCTTC. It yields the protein CASSFDTRLYNEQFF.

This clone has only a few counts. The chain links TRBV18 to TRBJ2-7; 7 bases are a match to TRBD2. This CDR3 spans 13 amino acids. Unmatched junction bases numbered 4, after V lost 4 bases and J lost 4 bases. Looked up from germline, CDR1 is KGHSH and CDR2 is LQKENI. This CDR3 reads CASSRGGDYEQYF. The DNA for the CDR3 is TGTGCCAGCTCACGGGGGGGAGATTACGAGCAGTACTTC.

CDR3 in amino acids: CASSLGLAGRIGGETQYF. The CDR3 DNA follows: TGTGCCAGCTCACTGGGACTAGCGGGGCGGATAGGCGGCGAGACCCAGTACTTC. V gene TRBV18 combines with J gene TRBJ2-5; TRBD2 aligns across 13 bases. This CDR3 spans 18 amino acids. Trimming removed 4 bases from V and 5 bases from J; junction bases left unmatched: 13. The germline CDR1 and CDR2 sequences are KGHSH and LQKENI.

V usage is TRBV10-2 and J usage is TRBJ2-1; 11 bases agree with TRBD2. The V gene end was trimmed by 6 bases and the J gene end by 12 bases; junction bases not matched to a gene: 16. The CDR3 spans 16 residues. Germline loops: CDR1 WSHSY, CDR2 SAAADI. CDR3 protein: CASRTTGTSGQGGQFF. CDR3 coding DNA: TGCGCCAGCAGAACGACAGGGACTAGCGGCCAGGGTGGGCAGTTCTTC.

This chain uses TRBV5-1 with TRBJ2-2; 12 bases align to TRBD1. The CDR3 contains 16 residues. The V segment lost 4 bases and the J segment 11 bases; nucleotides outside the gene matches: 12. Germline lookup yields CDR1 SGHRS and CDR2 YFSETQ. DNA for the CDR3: TGCGCCAGCAGCACCGGGACAGGGGGCGGAGTAGGAGAGCTGTTTTTT. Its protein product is CASSTGTGGGVGELFF.

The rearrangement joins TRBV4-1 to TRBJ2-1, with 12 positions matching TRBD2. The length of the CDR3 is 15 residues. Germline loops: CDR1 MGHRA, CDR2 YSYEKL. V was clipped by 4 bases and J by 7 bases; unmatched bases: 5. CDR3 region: CASSPMTSGRNEQFF. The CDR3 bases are TGCGCCAGCAGCCCGATGACTAGCGGGAGAAATGAGCAGTTCTTC.

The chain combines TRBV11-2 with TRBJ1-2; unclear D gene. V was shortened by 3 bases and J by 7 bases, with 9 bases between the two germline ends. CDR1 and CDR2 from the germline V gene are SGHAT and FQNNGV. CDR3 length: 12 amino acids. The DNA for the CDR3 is TGTGCCAGCAGCTTTGGAGGCGGTGGCTACACCTTC. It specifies CASSFGGGGYTF.

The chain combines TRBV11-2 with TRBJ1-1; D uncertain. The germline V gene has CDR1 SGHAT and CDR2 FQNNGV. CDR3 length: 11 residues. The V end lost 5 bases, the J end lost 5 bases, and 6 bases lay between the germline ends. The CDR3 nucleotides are TGTGCCAGCAGCCTTAGTACTGAAGCTTTCTTT. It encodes CASSLSTEAFF.

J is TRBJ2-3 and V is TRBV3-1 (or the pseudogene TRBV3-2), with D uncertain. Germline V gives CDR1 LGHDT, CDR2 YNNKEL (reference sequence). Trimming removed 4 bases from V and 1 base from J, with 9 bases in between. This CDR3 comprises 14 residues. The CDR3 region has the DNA TGTGCCAGCAGCCCTACCCAGGGCACAGATACGCAGTATTTT. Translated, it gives CASSPTQGTDTQYF.

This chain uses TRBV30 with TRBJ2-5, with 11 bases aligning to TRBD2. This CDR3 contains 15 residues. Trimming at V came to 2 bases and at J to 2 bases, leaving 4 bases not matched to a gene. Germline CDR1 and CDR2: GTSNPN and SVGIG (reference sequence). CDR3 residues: CAWSSGLAGQETQYF. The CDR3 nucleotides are TGTGCCTGGAGTTCTGGACTAGCGGGTCAAGAGACCCAGTACTTC.

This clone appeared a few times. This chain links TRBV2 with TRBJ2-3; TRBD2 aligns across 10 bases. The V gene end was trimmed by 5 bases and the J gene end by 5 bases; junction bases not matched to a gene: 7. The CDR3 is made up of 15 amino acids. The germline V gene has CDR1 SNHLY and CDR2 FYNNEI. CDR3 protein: CASSIAAGGGDTQYF. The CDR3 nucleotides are TGTGCCAGCAGTATAGCAGCGGGAGGGGGAGATACGCAGTATTTT.

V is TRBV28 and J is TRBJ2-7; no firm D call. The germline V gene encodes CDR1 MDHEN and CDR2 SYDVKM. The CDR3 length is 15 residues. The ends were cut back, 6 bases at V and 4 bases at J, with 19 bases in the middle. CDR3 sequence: CASRTGGPGGYEQYF. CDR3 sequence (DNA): TGTGCCAGCAGGACCGGCGGCCCGGGTGGTTACGAGCAGTACTTC.

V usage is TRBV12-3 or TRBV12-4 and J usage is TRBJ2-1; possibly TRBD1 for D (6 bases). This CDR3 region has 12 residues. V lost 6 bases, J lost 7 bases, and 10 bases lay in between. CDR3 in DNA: TGTGCCAGCAGACCCGGACAGAATGAGCAGTTCTTC. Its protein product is CASRPGQNEQFF.

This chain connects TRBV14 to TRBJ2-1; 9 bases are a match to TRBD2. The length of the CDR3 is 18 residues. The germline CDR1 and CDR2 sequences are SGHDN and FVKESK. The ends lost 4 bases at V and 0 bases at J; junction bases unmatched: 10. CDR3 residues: CASSPVLNSGSSYNEQFF. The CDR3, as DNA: TGTGCCAGCAGCCCGGTACTGAATAGCGGGAGCTCCTACAATGAGCAGTTCTTC.

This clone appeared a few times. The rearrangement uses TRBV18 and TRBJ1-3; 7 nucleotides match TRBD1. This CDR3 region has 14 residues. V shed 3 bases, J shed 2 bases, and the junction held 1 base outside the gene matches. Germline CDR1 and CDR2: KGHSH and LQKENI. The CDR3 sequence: CASSPTGAGNTIYF. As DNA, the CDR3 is TGTGCCAGCTCACCTACAGGGGCTGGAAACACCATATATTTT.